This T cell receptor (beta chain) was observed in a study of cytomegalovirus exposure and HLA in healthy donors. The study's findings and limits: First-cohort TCR clusters tended to co-occur in the 130 or so validation repertoires, a later analysis found. A list of approximately 160 TCR beta chains associated with cytomegalovirus was given.

Trimming removed 6 bases from V and 5 bases from J, with 17 bases in between. CDR1 is MDHEN and CDR2 is SYDVKM in the germline V gene. CDR3 length: 14 amino acids. Data came from immunoSEQ multiplex PCR; TCRdb stores just in-frame clones and leaves some out. The sample consists of 150,000 to 200,000 clones, 84% of them appearing once. Worth noting for this clone: Its antigen is not known.

The clonotype comes from a man aged 25-45 years in good health and CMV-seropositive. The chain links TRBV28 to TRBJ2-7, with a tentative D call TRBD1 (6 bases). The sequencing input was PBMCs. The CDR3 nucleotides read TGTGCCAGCAGCCCGCCTAACAGGGCCCACGAGCAGTACTTC. This sequence encodes CASSPPNRAHEQYF.